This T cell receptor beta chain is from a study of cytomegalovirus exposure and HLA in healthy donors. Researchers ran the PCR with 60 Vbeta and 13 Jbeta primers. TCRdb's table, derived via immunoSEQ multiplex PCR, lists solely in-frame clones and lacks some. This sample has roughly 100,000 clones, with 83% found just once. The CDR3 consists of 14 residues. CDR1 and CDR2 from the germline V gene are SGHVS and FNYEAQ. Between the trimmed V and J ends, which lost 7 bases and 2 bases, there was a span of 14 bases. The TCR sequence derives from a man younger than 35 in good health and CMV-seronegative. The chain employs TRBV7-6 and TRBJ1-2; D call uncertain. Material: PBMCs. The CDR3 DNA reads TGTGCCAGCACACTCCAAGGAGGAAACTATGGCTACACCTTC. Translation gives CASTLQGGNYGYTF.